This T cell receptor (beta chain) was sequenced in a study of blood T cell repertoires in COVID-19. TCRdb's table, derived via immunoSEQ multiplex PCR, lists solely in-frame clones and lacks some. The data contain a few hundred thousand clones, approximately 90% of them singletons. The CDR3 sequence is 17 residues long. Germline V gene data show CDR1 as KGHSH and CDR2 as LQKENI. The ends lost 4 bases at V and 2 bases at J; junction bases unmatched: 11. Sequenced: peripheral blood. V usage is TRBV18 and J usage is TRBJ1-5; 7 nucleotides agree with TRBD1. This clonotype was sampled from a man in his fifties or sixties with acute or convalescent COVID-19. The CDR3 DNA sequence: TGTGCCAGCTCACAGGTACAGGGGACGAGGGGCAATCAGCCCCAGCATTTT. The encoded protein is CASSQVQGTRGNQPQHF.